The clone carrying this T cell receptor (beta chain) was counted a few times. Its antigen is currently unknown. CD4+CD45RO+CD25- cells were isolated as memory CD4+ T cells. Constant-region reverse primers amplified full-length variable regions, followed by semi-nested Nested Universal Primer A PCR. TCRdb recomputed calls from the 5' RACE reads with MiXCR, one row per CDR3 protein. Of about 64,000 distinct CDR3 sequences in the sample, roughly 23% are singletons; the top ten hold under 3.5%. This CDR3 has 11 amino acids. Between the trimmed V and J ends, which lost 5 bases and 5 bases, there was a span of 6 bases. CDR1 is SGHAT and CDR2 is FQNNGV in the germline V gene. Study observations and caveats: Tumor Treg TCRs overlapped most with tumor naive CD4+ cells.

Sequenced: memory CD4+ T cells sorted from a lymph node. Stated subset: memory CD4+ T cells, CD4+CD45RO+CD25-. This TCR was recovered from a female donor with breast cancer. The chain recombines TRBV11-2 with TRBJ2-5; the D is unclear. The DNA for the CDR3 is TGTGCCAGCAGCCCCTCGGAGACCCAGTACTTC. Protein sequence: CASSPSETQYF.